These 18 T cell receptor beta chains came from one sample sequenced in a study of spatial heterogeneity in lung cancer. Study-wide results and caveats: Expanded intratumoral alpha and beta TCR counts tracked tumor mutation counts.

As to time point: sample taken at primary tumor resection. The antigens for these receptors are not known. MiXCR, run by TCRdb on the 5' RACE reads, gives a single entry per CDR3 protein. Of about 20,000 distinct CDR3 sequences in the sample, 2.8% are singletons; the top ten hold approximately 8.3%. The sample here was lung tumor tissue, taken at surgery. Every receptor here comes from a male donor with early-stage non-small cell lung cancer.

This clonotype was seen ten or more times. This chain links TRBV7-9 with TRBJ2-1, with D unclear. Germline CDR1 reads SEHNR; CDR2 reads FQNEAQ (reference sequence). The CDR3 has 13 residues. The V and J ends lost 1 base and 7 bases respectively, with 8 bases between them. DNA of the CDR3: TGTGCCAGCAGCTTAGAGTACAAAAATGAGCAGTTCTTC. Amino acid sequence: CASSLEYKNEQFF.

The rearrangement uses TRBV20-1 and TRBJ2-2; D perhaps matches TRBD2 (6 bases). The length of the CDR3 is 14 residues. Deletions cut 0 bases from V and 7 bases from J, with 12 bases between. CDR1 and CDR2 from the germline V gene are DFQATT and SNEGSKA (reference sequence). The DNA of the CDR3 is TGCAGTGCTAGAGATCTGGCCGGGAGCGGGGAGCTGTTTTTT. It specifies CSARDLAGSGELFF.

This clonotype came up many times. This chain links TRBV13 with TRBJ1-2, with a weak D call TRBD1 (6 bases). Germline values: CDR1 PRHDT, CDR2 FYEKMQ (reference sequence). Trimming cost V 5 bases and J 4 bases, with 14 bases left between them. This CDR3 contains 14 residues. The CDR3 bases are TGTGCCAGCAGCCTCTCGGGGGGCTCCTATGGCTACACCTTC. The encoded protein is CASSLSGGSYGYTF.

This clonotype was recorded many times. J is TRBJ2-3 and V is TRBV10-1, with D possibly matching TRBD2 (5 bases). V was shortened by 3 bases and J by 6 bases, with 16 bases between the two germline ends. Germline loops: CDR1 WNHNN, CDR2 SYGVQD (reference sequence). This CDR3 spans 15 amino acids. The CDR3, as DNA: TGCGCCAGCAGTGACGCGGACGGAGGTCGGGATACGCAGTATTTT. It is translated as CASSDADGGRDTQYF.

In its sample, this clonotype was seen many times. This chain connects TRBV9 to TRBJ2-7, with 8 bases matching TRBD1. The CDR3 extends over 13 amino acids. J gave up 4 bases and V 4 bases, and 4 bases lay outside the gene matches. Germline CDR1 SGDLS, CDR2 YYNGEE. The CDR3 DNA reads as TGTGCCAGCAGCACCCGGACAGGGTACGAGCAGTACTTC. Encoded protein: CASSTRTGYEQYF.

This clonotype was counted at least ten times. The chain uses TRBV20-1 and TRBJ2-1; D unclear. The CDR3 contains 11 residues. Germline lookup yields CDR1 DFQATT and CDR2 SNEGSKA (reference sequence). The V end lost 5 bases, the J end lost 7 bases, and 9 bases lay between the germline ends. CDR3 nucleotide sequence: TGCAGTGCTGATAGCAGTAATGAGCAGTTCTTC. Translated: CSADSSNEQFF.

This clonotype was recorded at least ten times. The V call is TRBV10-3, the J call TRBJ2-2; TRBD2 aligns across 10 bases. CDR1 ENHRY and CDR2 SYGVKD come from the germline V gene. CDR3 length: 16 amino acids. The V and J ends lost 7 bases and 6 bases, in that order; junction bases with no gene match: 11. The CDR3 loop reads CAITSSASGSAGELFF. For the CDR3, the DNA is TGTGCCATCACTAGTTCCGCTAGCGGGAGTGCCGGGGAGCTGTTTTTT.

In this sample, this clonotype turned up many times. CDR3 bases: TGCAGTGCTAGAGCCGACATGATTAGCAATCAGCCCCAGCATTTT. Residues: CSARADMISNQPQHF. The chain is built from TRBV20-1 and TRBJ1-5; no clear D. The CDR3 has 15 residues. Trimming cost V 1 base and J 0 bases, with 10 bases left between them. From germline, CDR1 is DFQATT and CDR2 SNEGSKA (reference sequence).

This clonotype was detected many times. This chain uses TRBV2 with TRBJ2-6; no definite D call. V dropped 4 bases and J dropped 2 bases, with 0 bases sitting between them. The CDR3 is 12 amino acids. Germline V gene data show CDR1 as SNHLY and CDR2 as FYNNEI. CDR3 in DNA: TGTGCCAGCAGTGCTGGGGCCAACGTCCTGACTTTC. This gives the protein CASSAGANVLTF.

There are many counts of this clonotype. This CDR3 is CASSLLPTGELFF. The CDR3 DNA is TGTGCCAGCAGCCTACTACCCACCGGGGAGCTGTTTTTT. V and J are TRBV7-9 and TRBJ2-2; unclear D gene. Per the germline V gene, CDR1 is SEHNR and CDR2 is FQNEAQ (reference sequence). Deletions cut 5 bases from V and 4 bases from J, with 8 bases between. The CDR3 spans 13 residues.

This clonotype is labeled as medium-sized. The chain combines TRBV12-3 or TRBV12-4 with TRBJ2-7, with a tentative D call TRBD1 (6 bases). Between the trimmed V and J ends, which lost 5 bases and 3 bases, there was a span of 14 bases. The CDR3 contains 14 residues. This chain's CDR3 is CASSTGTRHYEQYF. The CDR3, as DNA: TGTGCCAGCAGTACGGGGACACGTCACTACGAGCAGTACTTC.

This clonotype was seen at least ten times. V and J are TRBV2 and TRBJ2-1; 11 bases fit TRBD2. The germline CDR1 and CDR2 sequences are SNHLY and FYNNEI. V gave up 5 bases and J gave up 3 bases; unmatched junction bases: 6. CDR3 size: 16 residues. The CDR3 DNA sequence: TGTGCCAGCAGTTCCGGACTAGCGGGTGTCTACAATGAGCAGTTCTTC. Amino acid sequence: CASSSGLAGVYNEQFF.

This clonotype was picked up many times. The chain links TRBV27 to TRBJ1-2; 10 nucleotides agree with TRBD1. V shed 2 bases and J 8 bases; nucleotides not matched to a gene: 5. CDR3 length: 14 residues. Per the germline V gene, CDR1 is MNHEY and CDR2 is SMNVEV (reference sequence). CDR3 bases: TGTGCCAGCAGTTTAGGTGGGACAGGGGTCGGCTACACCTTC. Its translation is CASSLGGTGVGYTF.

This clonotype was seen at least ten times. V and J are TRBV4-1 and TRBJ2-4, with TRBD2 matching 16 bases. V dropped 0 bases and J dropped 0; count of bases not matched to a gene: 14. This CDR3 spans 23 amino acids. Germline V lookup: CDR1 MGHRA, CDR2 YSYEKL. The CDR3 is CASSQDHGVPGLAGGIAKNIQYF. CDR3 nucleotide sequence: TGCGCCAGCAGCCAAGATCATGGGGTACCGGGACTAGCGGGAGGGATAGCCAAAAACATTCAGTACTTC.

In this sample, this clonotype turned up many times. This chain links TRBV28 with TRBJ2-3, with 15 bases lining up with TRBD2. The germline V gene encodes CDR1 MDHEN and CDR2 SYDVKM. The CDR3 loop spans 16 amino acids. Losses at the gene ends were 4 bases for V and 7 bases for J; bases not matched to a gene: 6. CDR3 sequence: CASSSPGLAGGNTQYF. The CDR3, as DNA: TGTGCCAGCAGTTCCCCGGGACTAGCGGGAGGCAATACGCAGTATTTT.

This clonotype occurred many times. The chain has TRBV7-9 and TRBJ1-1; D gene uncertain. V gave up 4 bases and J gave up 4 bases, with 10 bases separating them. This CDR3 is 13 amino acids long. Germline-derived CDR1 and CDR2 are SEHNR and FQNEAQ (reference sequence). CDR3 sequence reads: CASSSRWGTEAFF. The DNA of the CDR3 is TGTGCCAGCAGCTCCCGTTGGGGCACTGAAGCTTTCTTT.

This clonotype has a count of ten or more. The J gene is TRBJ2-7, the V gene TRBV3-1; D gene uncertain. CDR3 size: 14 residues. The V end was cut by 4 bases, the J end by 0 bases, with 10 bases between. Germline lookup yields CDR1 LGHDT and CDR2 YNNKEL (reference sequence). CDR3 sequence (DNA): TGTGCCAGCAGCCTTAACCACGGCTCCTACGAGCAGTACTTC. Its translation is CASSLNHGSYEQYF.

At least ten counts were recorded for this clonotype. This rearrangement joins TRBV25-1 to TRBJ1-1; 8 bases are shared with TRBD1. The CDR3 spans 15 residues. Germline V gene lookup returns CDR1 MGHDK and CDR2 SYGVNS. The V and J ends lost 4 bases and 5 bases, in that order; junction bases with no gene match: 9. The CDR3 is CASSVGQGVFTEAFF. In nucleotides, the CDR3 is TGTGCCAGCAGTGTTGGACAGGGTGTTTTTACTGAAGCTTTCTTT.